This T cell receptor beta chain was identified in a study of T-cell reconstitution after alpha-beta-depleted transplantation in children. Germline CDR1 and CDR2: SGHRS and YFSETQ. The CDR3 length is 13 residues. Trimming left V 2 bases short and J 7 bases short, with 12 bases between. Whole-study findings and limits: At one year after transplant, newly produced T cells mostly accounted for T-cell counts and diversity.

TCRbeta library preparation incorporated unique molecular identifiers. TCRdb itself ran the PCR reads through MiXCR, one entry per CDR3 protein. The repertoire holds about 310,000 distinct CDR3 sequences, with around 25% as singletons. This clonotype was seen repeatedly, ten times or more. Its antigen is still unknown. The chain employs TRBV5-1 and TRBJ2-5; D uncertain. The sequencing used PBMCs, mostly from graft donor cells, collected 180 days after TCRalphabeta/CD19-depleted stem cell transplant. This TCR derives from a male patient younger than 18 who had a stem cell transplant for acute lymphoblastic leukemia, so the T cells may come from the graft donor. CDR3 amino acids: CASSFEWVGTQYF. CDR3 nucleotides: TGCGCCAGCAGCTTTGAATGGGTTGGGACCCAGTACTTC. Full variable domain (outside the CDR3, taken from reference TRBV5-1 and TRBJ2-5): KAGVTQTPRYLIKTRGQQVTLSCSPISGHRSVSWYQQTPGQGLQFLFEYFSETQRNKGNFPGRFSGRQFSNSRSEMNVSTLELGDSALYLCASSFEWVGTQYFGPGTRLLVL.